This T cell receptor beta chain was identified in a study of shared clonotypes between healthy human individuals. The CDR3 has 15 residues. From germline, CDR1 is SNHLY and CDR2 FYNNEI. V dropped 6 bases and J dropped 0; count of bases not matched to a gene: 4. Sequencing used immunoSEQ multiplex PCR; TCRdb keeps in-frame clones, though not all of them. The sample holds around 1,000,000 clones, 77% seen once. The sequence came from a man younger than 30 in good health. Some clones in this sample may be carry-over from other donors' samples. The chain combines TRBV2 with TRBJ2-5, with 10 bases that match TRBD1. The sequenced material came from memory CD4+ T cells from PBMCs. Described subset: CD45RA-negative fraction. The CDR3 spells CASSPGQGNQETQYF. Here the CDR3 DNA reads TGTGCCAGCAGCCCGGGACAGGGGAACCAAGAGACCCAGTACTTC.